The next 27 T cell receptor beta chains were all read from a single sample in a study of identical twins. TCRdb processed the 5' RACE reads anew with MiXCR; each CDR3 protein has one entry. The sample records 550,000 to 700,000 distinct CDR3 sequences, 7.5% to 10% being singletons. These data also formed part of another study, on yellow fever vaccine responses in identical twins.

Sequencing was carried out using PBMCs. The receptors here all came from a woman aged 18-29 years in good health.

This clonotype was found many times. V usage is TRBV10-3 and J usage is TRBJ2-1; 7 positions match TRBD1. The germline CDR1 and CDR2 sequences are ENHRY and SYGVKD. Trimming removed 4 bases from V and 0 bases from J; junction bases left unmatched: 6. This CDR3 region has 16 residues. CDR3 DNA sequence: TGTGCCATCAGTGGTCAGACAGGGAGCTCCTACAATGAGCAGTTCTTC. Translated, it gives CAISGQTGSSYNEQFF.

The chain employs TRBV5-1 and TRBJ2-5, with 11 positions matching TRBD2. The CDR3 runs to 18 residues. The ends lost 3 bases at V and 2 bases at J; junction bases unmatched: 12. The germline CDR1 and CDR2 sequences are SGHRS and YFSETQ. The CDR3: CASSSFPPSGGKQETQYF. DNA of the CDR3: TGCGCCAGCAGCTCCTTTCCTCCTAGCGGGGGGAAACAAGAGACCCAGTACTTC.

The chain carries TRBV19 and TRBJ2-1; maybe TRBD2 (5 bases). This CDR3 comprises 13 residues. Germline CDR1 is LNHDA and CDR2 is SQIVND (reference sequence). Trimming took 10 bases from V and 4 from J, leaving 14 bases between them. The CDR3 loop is CATSPGIYNEQFF. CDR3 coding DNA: TGTGCCACCTCTCCCGGGATTTACAATGAGCAGTTCTTC. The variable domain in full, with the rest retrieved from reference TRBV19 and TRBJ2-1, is DGGITQSPKYLFRKEGQNVTLSCEQNLNHDAMYWYRQDPGQGLRLIYYSQIVNDFQKGDIAEGYSVSREKKESFPLTVTSAQKNPTAFYLCATSPGIYNEQFFGPGTRLTVL.

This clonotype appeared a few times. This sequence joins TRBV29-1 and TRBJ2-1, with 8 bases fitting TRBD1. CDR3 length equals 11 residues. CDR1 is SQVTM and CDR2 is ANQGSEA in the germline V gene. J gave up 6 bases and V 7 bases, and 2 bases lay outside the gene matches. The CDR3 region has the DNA TGCAGCGGGACAGGGTTCAATGAGCAGTTCTTC. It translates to CSGTGFNEQFF.

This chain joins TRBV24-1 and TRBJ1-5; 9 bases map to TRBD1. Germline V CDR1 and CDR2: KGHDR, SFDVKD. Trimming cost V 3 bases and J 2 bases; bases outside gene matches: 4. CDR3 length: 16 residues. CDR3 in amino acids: CATSDPTGGRNQPQHF. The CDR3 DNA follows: TGTGCCACCAGTGATCCCACAGGGGGCCGCAATCAGCCCCAGCATTTT.

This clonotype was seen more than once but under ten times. The CDR3 protein is CASQRGSSTDTQYF. The CDR3 DNA sequence: TGTGCCAGCCAGCGGGGATCTAGCACAGATACGCAGTATTTT. The chain joins TRBV7-2 to TRBJ2-3; TRBD2 matches at 7 bases. The length of the CDR3 is 14 residues. CDR1 SGHTA and CDR2 FQGNSA come from the germline V gene. With V trimmed by 8 bases and J by 0 bases, 5 bases remained unmatched.

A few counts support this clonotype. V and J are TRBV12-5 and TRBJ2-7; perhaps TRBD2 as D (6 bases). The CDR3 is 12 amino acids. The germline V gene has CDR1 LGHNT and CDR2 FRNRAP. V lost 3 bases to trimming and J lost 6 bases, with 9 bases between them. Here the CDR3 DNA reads TGTGCTAGTGGTTTCGGGACTGGCGAGCAGTACTTC. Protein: CASGFGTGEQYF.

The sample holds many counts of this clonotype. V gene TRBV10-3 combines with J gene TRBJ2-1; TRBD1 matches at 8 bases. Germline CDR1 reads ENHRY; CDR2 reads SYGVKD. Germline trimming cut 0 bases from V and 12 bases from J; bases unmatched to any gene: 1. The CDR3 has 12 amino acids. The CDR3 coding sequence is TGTGCCATCAGTGAGTCAGGGACAGGGCAGTTCTTC. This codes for CAISESGTGQFF.

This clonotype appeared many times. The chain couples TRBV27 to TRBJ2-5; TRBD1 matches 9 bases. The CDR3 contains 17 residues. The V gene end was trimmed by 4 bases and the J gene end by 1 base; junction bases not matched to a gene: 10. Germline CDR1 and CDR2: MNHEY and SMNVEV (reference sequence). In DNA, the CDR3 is TGTGCCAGCAGTTCGTGGGACAGGGTATGGGGCCAAGAGACCCAGTACTTC. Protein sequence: CASSSWDRVWGQETQYF.

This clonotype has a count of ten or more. CDR3 DNA: TGCAGCGTCGCCGACGGCTCCTACGAGCAGTACTTC. This translates into CSVADGSYEQYF. This sequence joins TRBV29-1 and TRBJ2-7; D gene uncertain. V was trimmed by 6 bases and J by 0 bases, leaving 9 bases between them. The CDR3 runs to 12 residues. Germline-derived CDR1 and CDR2 are SQVTM and ANQGSEA.

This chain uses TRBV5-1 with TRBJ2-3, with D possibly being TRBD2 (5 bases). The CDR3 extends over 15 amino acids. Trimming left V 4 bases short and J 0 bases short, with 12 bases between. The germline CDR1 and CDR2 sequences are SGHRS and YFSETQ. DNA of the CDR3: TGCGCCAGCAGCCGAGACGGGGAAAGCACAGATACGCAGTATTTT. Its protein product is CASSRDGESTDTQYF.

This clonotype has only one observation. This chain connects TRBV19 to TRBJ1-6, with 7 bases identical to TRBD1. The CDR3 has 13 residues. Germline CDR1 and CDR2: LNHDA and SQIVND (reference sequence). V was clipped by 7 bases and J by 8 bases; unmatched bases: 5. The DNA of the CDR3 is TGTGCCAGTACCTTGACAGGGTATTCACCCCTCCACTTT. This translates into CASTLTGYSPLHF.

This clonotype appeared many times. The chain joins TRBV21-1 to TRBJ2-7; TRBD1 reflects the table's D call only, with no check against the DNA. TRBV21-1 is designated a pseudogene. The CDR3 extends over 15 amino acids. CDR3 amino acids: CASSHGTGFVYEQYF. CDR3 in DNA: TGTGCCAGCAGCCATGGGACAGGGTTTGTCTACGAGCAGTACTTC.

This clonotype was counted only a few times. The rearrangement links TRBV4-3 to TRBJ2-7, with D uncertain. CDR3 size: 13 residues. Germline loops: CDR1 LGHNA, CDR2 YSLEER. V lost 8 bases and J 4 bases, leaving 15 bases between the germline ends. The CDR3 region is CASSLETHYEQYF. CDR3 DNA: TGCGCCAGCTCACTTGAGACCCATTACGAGCAGTACTTC.

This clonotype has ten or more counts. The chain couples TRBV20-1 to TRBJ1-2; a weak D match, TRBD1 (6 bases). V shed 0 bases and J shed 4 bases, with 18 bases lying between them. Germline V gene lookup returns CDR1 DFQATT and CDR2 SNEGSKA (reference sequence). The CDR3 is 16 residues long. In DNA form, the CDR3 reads TGCAGTGCTAGAGACCAATTGACAGGCGTCTTCTATGGCTACACCTTC. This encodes CSARDQLTGVFYGYTF.

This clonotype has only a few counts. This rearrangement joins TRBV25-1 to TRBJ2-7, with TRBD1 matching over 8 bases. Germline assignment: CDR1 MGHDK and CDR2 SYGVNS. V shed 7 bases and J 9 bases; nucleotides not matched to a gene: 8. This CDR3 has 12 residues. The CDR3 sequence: CASTGQGRGQYF. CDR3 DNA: TGTGCCAGCACCGGACAGGGAAGGGGGCAGTACTTC.

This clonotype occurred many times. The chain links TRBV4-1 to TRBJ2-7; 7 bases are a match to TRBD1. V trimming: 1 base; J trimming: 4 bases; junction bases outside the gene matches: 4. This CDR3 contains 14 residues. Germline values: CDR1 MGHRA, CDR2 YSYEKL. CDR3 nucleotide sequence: TGCGCCAGCAGCCAAGGGAGACAGGGTTACGAGCAGTACTTC. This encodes CASSQGRQGYEQYF.

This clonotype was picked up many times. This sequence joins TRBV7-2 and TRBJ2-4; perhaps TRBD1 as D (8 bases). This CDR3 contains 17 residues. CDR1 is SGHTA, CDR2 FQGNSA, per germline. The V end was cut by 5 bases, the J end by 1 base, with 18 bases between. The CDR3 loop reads CASSPWGGQAAKNIQYF. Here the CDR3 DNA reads TGTGCCAGCAGCCCTTGGGGGGGACAGGCGGCCAAAAACATTCAGTACTTC. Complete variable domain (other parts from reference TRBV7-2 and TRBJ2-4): GAGVSQSPSNKVTEKGKDVELRCDPISGHTALYWYRQSLGQGLEFLIYFQGNSAPDKSGLPSDRFSAERTGGSVSTLTIQRTQQEDSAVYLCASSPWGGQAAKNIQYFGAGTRLSVL.

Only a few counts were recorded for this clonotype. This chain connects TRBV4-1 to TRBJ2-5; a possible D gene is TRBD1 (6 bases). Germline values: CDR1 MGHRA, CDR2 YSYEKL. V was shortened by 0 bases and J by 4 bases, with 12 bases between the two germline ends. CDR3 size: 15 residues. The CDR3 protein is CASSQDRYRVETQYF. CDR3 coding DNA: TGCGCCAGCAGCCAAGATAGGTACAGGGTAGAGACCCAGTACTTC.

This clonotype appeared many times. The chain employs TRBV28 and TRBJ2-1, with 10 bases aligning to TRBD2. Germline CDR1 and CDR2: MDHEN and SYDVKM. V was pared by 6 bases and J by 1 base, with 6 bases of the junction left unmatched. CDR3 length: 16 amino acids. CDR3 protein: CASRESGRGSYNEQFF. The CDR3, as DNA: TGTGCCAGCAGAGAAAGCGGGAGGGGGTCCTACAATGAGCAGTTCTTC.

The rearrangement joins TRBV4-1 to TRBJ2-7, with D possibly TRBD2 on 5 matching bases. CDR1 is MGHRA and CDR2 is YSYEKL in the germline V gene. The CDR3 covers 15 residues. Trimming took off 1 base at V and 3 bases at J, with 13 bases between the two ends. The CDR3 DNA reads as TGCGCCAGCAGCCAAGCCGGTGGACTCAACTACGAGCAGTACTTC. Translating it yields CASSQAGGLNYEQYF.

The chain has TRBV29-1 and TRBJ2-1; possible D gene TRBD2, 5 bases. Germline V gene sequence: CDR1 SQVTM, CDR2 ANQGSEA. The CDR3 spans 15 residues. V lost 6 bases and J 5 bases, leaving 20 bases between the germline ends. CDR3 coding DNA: TGCAGCGTCCGGGTGGTGTCTAGCCTTAACAATGAGCAGTTCTTC. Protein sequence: CSVRVVSSLNNEQFF.

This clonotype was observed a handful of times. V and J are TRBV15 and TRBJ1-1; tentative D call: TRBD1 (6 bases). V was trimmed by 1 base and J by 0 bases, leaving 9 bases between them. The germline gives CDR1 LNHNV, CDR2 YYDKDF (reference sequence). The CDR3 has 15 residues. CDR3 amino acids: CATSRGGGLNTEAFF. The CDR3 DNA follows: TGTGCCACCAGCAGAGGAGGGGGACTGAACACTGAAGCTTTCTTT.

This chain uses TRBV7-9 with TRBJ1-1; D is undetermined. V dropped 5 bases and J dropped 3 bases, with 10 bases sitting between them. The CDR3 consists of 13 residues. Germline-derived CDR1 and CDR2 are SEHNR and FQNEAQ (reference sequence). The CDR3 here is CASSDHQDTEAFF. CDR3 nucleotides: TGTGCCAGCAGCGACCATCAGGACACTGAAGCTTTCTTT.

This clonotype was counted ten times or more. CDR3 DNA: TGCAGTGCAACGGGACTAGCAGTCCTTCGGACCTACAATGAGCAGTTCTTC. Residues: CSATGLAVLRTYNEQFF. This rearrangement joins TRBV20-1 to TRBJ2-1; 9 positions agree with TRBD2. This CDR3 spans 17 amino acids. Germline CDR1 reads DFQATT; CDR2 reads SNEGSKA (reference sequence). V gave up 6 bases and J gave up 2 bases; unmatched junction bases: 14.

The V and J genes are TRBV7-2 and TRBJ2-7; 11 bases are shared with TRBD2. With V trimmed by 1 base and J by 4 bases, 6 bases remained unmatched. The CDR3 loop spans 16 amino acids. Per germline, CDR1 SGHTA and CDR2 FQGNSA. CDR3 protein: CASSLVLLAGEYEQYF. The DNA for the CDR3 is TGTGCCAGCAGCTTAGTCTTACTAGCGGGAGAGTACGAGCAGTACTTC.

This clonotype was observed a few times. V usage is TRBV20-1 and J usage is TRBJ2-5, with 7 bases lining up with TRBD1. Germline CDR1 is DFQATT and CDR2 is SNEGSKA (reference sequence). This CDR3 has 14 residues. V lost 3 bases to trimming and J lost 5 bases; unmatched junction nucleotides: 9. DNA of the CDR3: TGCAGTGCTAGTCCCAGGGGGTCGGGGGAGACCCAGTACTTC. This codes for CSASPRGSGETQYF.